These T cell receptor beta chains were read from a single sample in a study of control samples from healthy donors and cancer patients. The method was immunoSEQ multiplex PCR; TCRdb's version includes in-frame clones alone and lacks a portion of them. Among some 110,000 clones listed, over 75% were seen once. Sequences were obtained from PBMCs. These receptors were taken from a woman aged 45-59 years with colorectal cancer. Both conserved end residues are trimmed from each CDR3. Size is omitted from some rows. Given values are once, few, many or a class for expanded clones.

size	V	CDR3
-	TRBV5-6	ASSLAGGHEQY
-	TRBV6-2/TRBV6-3	ASSYGTSKTQY
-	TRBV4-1	ASSQTGANEKLF
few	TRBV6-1	ASSELLSQRDRGLGQY
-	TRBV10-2	ASSEGPSYLNEQF
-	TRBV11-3	ASSKGLAGKEEELF
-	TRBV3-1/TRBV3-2	ASTERVPLQRKNIQY
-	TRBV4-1	ASSQEPAGGLADTQY
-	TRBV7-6	ASSLGAGGQETQY
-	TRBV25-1	ASSDGGDRVNEQF
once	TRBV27	ASSTSGGPDLLPEQY
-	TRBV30	AWSVTRGYT
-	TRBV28	ASSSGATNQETQY
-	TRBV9	ASSDSGTSQETQY
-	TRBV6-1	ASSEQPNSNQPQH
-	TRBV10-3	AISERGQLTEAF